The 5 T cell receptor beta chains given below trace back to one sample, sequenced in a study of cytomegalovirus exposure and HLA in healthy donors. Both 60 Vbeta primers and 13 Jbeta primers went into the PCR. Here immunoSEQ multiplex PCR was the method, and the copy in TCRdb shows in-frame clones only, minus some. The sample consists of over 90,000 clones, approximately 66% of them appearing once. Material for sequencing was PBMCs. These TCRs come from a woman aged 45-65 years in good health and CMV-seronegative.

The chain uses TRBV5-5 and TRBJ1-2, with TRBD1 matching 8 bases. From germline, CDR1 is SGHKS and CDR2 YYEKEE (reference sequence). Losses at the gene ends were 4 bases for V and 4 bases for J; bases not matched to a gene: 6. The CDR3 loop spans 14 amino acids. Here the CDR3 reads CASSQGQDFYGYTF. The CDR3 nucleotides are TGTGCCAGCAGCCAGGGACAGGACTTCTATGGCTACACCTTC.

The chain uses TRBV23-1 and TRBJ2-7, with 7 bases identical to TRBD1. TRBV23-1 is recorded as an ORF, its role being uncertain. The CDR3 is 14 amino acids. V trimming: 3 bases; J trimming: 2 bases; junction bases outside the gene matches: 4. In nucleotides, the CDR3 is TGCGCCAGCAGTCATAACAGGGGCCCCTACGAGCAGTACTTC. This sequence encodes CASSHNRGPYEQYF.

The gene calls are TRBV28 and TRBJ1-4, with 7 bases that match TRBD1. The ends lost 5 bases at V and 3 bases at J; junction bases unmatched: 6. Per germline, CDR1 MDHEN and CDR2 SYDVKM. This CDR3 has 15 amino acids. CDR3 in DNA: TGTGCCAGCAGTCGAGACAGGGTCCCTAATGAAAAACTGTTTTTT. Translated, it gives CASSRDRVPNEKLFF. Looking up the rest from reference TRBV28 and TRBJ1-4 gives the full variable domain: DVKVTQSSRYLVKRTGEKVFLECVQDMDHENMFWYRQDPGLGLRLIYFSYDVKMKEKGDIPEGYSVSREKKERFSLILESASTNQTSMYLCASSRDRVPNEKLFFGSGTQLSVL.

A few counts support this clone. The chain's CDR3 is CAISEPSGGAAYEQYF. CDR3 in DNA: TGTGCCATCAGTGAACCTAGCGGGGGAGCGGCCTACGAGCAGTACTTC. This rearrangement joins TRBV10-3 to TRBJ2-7, with TRBD2 matching 10 bases. The CDR3 extends over 16 amino acids. Losses at the gene ends were 3 bases for V and 2 bases for J; bases not matched to a gene: 7. The germline V gene encodes CDR1 ENHRY and CDR2 SYGVKD.

CDR3 sequence reads: CASTRTSDNSYEQYF. CDR3 coding DNA: TGTGCCAGCACCAGGACTAGCGACAACTCCTACGAGCAGTACTTC. The rearrangement links TRBV5-6 to TRBJ2-7, with TRBD2 matching 9 bases. The CDR3 runs 15 residues. CDR1 and CDR2 from the germline V gene are SGHDT and YYEEEE. The V gene end was trimmed by 6 bases and the J gene end by 0 bases; junction bases not matched to a gene: 7.